This T cell receptor (beta chain) was profiled in a study of shared clonotypes between healthy human individuals. Notes on the study in general: Non-shared clonotypes were found to have lower generation probabilities than the clonotypes that were shared by all four of the sorted-subset donors. Rarefaction gave evidence that sorted-subset sequencing remained incomplete despite large depth.

Concerning this clone: Its antigen is still unknown.

The run depth of the assay was deep. Generated by immunoSEQ multiplex PCR, the TCRdb table keeps only in-frame clones and is missing some. Seen here are more than 2 million clones, 90% to 96% observed once, and the top ten hold over 0.1%. CDR1 and CDR2 (germline): MNHEY, SMNVEV (reference sequence). This CDR3 has 14 residues. V shed 2 bases, J shed 2 bases, and the junction held 2 bases outside the gene matches. The receptor comes from a man aged 18-30 years in good health. The rearrangement uses TRBV27 and TRBJ1-1; 7 bases line up with TRBD1. Material for sequencing was naive CD4+ T cells sorted from blood. Subset defined: CD45RA+ positively selected. The DNA of the CDR3 is TGTGCCAGCAGTTTAACAGGGGTCAACACTGAAGCTTTCTTT. Translation: CASSLTGVNTEAFF.